These 27 T cell receptor beta chains originate from one sample sequenced in a study of shared clonotypes between healthy human individuals. This table comes from immunoSEQ multiplex PCR, and its TCRdb copy is limited to in-frame clones, with some not included. Among roughly 2,300,000 clones listed, about nine tenths were seen once. Source material: naive CD4+ T cells from PBMCs. As to subset: CD45RA+ positively selected. The receptor set was obtained from a man aged 18 to 29 in good health. Some clones in this sample may be carry-over from other donors' samples.

This clone came up once. The chain employs TRBV11-3 and TRBJ2-1; TRBD1 matches 7 bases. Germline loops: CDR1 SGHNT, CDR2 YENEEA. The CDR3 runs 17 residues. J lost 9 bases, V lost 1 base, and 15 bases had no gene match. CDR3 nucleotides: TGTGCCAGCAGCTTAGGTGACAGGGTCAACGACCGACCTGAGCAGTTCTTC. This translates into CASSLGDRVNDRPEQFF.

CDR3 sequence (DNA): TGTGCCAGTAGTATAGCGGGACTAAACAATGAGCAGTTCTTC. Amino acids: CASSIAGLNNEQFF. The rearrangement uses TRBV19 and TRBJ2-1; TRBD2 matches 7 bases. J lost 5 bases, V lost 1 base, and 2 bases had no gene match. This CDR3 is 14 amino acids long. Germline loops: CDR1 LNHDA, CDR2 SQIVND (reference sequence).

This clone was detected once. The chain couples TRBV6-6 to TRBJ1-1; unclear D gene. The V and J ends lost 4 bases and 8 bases respectively, with 14 bases between them. Germline-derived CDR1 and CDR2 are MNHNY and SVGAGI (reference sequence). The CDR3 runs 13 residues. The CDR3 region has the DNA TGTGCCAGCAGTTTCCCATATTCCTTCGAAGCTTTCTTT. Translation gives CASSFPYSFEAFF.

V usage is TRBV15 and J usage is TRBJ1-5; D might be TRBD1 (5 bases). Germline lookup yields CDR1 LNHNV and CDR2 YYDKDF (reference sequence). Trimming removed 7 bases from V and 2 bases from J, with 12 bases in between. The CDR3 totals 14 residues. The CDR3: CATNRGGRNQPQHF. CDR3 DNA sequence: TGTGCCACCAATCGGGGGGGACGCAATCAGCCCCAGCATTTT.

This clone was picked up a small number of times. This chain links TRBV11-2 with TRBJ1-2; 7 bases are a match to TRBD1. V dropped 5 bases and J dropped 4; count of bases not matched to a gene: 7. Germline CDR1 and CDR2: SGHAT and FQNNGV. This CDR3 is built from 14 residues. The CDR3 sequence: CASSQGQRLYGYTF. The DNA of the CDR3 is TGTGCCAGCAGCCAGGGACAGAGACTCTATGGCTACACCTTC.

A remark on this clone: Other DNA sequences in this sample translate to the same CDR3. The chain links TRBV28 to TRBJ2-7; 7 nucleotides align to TRBD1. The germline V gene encodes CDR1 MDHEN and CDR2 SYDVKM. This CDR3 spans 14 amino acids. V shed 5 bases, J shed 1 base, and the junction held 5 bases outside the gene matches. CDR3 region: CASSPGQLSYEQYF. CDR3 DNA: TGTGCCAGCAGTCCGGGACAGCTATCCTACGAGCAGTACTTC.

This sequence joins TRBV15 and TRBJ2-4; D is unclear. The ends were cut back, 0 bases at V and 0 bases at J, with 12 bases in the middle. The CDR3 length is 17 residues. CDR1 and CDR2 from the germline V gene are LNHNV and YYDKDF (reference sequence). CDR3 amino acids: CATSRDLLTIAKNIQYF. CDR3 nucleotide sequence: TGTGCCACCAGCAGAGATTTATTAACGATAGCCAAAAACATTCAGTACTTC.

The V gene is TRBV19, the J gene TRBJ1-1; the D is unclear. V lost 0 bases to trimming and J lost 1 base, with 9 bases between them. Germline assignment: CDR1 LNHDA and CDR2 SQIVND (reference sequence). CDR3 length equals 15 residues. This chain's CDR3 is CASSIDRRQNTEAFF. CDR3 sequence (DNA): TGTGCCAGTAGTATAGACCGGAGACAGAACACTGAAGCTTTCTTT.

The rearrangement links TRBV4-1 to TRBJ1-4; the match to TRBD1 covers 7 bases. V shed 4 bases, J shed 1 base, and the junction held 3 bases outside the gene matches. The CDR3 runs 15 residues. Germline V gene sequence: CDR1 MGHRA, CDR2 YSYEKL. DNA of the CDR3: TGCGCCAGCAGCCGACGGGACAGAACTAATGAAAAACTGTTTTTT. It codes for CASSRRDRTNEKLFF.

The chain uses TRBV2 and TRBJ2-7; D is possibly TRBD1 (5 bases). V dropped 7 bases and J dropped 6 bases, with 16 bases sitting between them. Germline V lookup: CDR1 SNHLY, CDR2 FYNNEI. This CDR3 comprises 13 residues. CDR3 sequence: CASTTAILSEQYF. CDR3 coding DNA: TGTGCCAGCACGACAGCCATACTCTCCGAGCAGTACTTC.

The chain is built from TRBV11-2 and TRBJ2-7, with TRBD1 identical over 9 bases. V shed 4 bases and J 5 bases; nucleotides not matched to a gene: 9. The CDR3 has 15 residues. Germline CDR1 and CDR2: SGHAT and FQNNGV. As DNA, the CDR3 is TGTGCCAGCAGCTATTACAGGGGGCGTGAAGACGAGCAGTACTTC. It codes for CASSYYRGREDEQYF. Full variable domain (remainder filled in from reference TRBV11-2 and TRBJ2-7): EAGVAQSPRYKIIEKRQSVAFWCNPISGHATLYWYQQILGQGPKLLIQFQNNGVVDDSQLPKDRFSAERLKGVDSTLKIQPAKLEDSAVYLCASSYYRGREDEQYFGPGTRLTVT.

The chain joins TRBV30 to TRBJ2-1, with 8 bases aligning to TRBD1. Germline assignment: CDR1 GTSNPN and CDR2 SVGIG (reference sequence). V trimming: 1 base; J trimming: 5 bases; junction bases outside the gene matches: 7. The CDR3 contains 15 residues. In DNA form, the CDR3 reads TGTGCCTGGAGTGCCCAGGGGGCTAAGCACAATGAGCAGTTCTTC. The encoded protein is CAWSAQGAKHNEQFF.

The chain employs TRBV7-2 and TRBJ2-1; no firm D call. Germline values: CDR1 SGHTA, CDR2 FQGNSA. Trimming stripped 2 bases from V and 10 bases from J, with 9 bases between. The CDR3 loop spans 12 amino acids. For the CDR3, the DNA is TGTGCCAGCAGCTTAATCTTGCAAGAGCAGTTCTTC. This sequence encodes CASSLILQEQFF.

In DNA form, the CDR3 reads TGCGCCAGCAGCTTGGAGTGGGCTAATGAAAAACTGTTTTTT. Translated: CASSLEWANEKLFF. This chain joins TRBV5-1 and TRBJ1-4; D is unresolved. This CDR3 has 14 amino acids. Trimming removed 0 bases from V and 3 bases from J, with 6 bases in between. Germline values: CDR1 SGHRS, CDR2 YFSETQ.

CDR3 coding DNA: TGTGCCAGTGCCTGGAGTTGGAACACCGGGGAGCTGTTTTTT. It is translated as CASAWSWNTGELFF. The V gene is TRBV19, the J gene TRBJ2-2; D ambiguous. The ends were cut back, 8 bases at V and 1 base at J, with 11 bases in the middle. The CDR3 contains 14 residues. Germline lookup yields CDR1 LNHDA and CDR2 SQIVND (reference sequence).

The rearrangement links TRBV2 to TRBJ1-3, with D possibly TRBD1 on 6 matching bases. Germline assignment: CDR1 SNHLY and CDR2 FYNNEI. The V gene lost 8 bases and the J gene lost 2 bases, with 10 bases spanning the gap. The CDR3 is 13 residues long. CDR3 loop: CASGGQAGNTIYF. CDR3 in DNA: TGTGCCAGCGGGGGGCAGGCTGGAAACACCATATATTTT.

This clone was detected once. The rearrangement uses TRBV7-2 and TRBJ2-3; TRBD1 might be the D (6 bases). The V gene's germline CDR1 is SGHTA and CDR2 FQGNSA. Trimming pared 6 bases from V and 4 bases from J, leaving 17 bases between. The CDR3 is 15 amino acids. CDR3 nucleotides: TGTGCCAGCAGGGTAAGGGACAACGTCCCAGATACGCAGTATTTT. It specifies CASRVRDNVPDTQYF.

This chain links TRBV7-2 with TRBJ2-2; D possibly corresponds to TRBD2 (6 bases). V was shortened by 5 bases and J by 7 bases, with 17 bases between the two germline ends. This CDR3 is built from 15 residues. Germline V CDR1 and CDR2: SGHTA, FQGNSA. CDR3 amino acids: CASSPTRGYIGELFF. The CDR3, as DNA: TGTGCCAGCAGCCCGACTAGAGGATACATCGGGGAGCTGTTTTTT.

The chain uses TRBV2 and TRBJ2-7, with D perhaps matching TRBD1 (6 bases). Germline V CDR1 and CDR2: SNHLY, FYNNEI. CDR3 length: 14 residues. Deletions cut 4 bases from V and 5 bases from J, with 15 bases between. In DNA form, the CDR3 reads TGTGCCAGCAGTGGAGACACAGGGTATCACGAGCAGTACTTC. It specifies CASSGDTGYHEQYF.

J is TRBJ1-2 and V is TRBV7-9; D remains unclear. CDR1 SEHNR and CDR2 FQNEAQ come from the germline V gene (reference sequence). V was shortened by 5 bases and J by 8 bases, with 15 bases between the two germline ends. The CDR3 is 13 amino acids. The CDR3 spells CASSPLRVDGYTF. The CDR3, as DNA: TGTGCCAGCAGCCCGCTGAGGGTGGACGGCTACACCTTC.

The chain combines TRBV27 with TRBJ2-7, with a tentative D call TRBD1 (5 bases). There are 16 residues in the CDR3. The V and J ends lost 2 bases and 3 bases respectively, with 17 bases between them. Looked up from germline, CDR1 is MNHEY and CDR2 is SMNVEV (reference sequence). The CDR3: CASSLKGPGPLYEQYF. DNA of the CDR3: TGTGCCAGCAGTTTAAAGGGGCCAGGGCCTCTCTACGAGCAGTACTTC.

V usage is TRBV2 and J usage is TRBJ2-1; D might be TRBD1 (6 bases). V shed 4 bases and J shed 9 bases, with 16 bases lying between them. CDR1 and CDR2 (germline): SNHLY, FYNNEI. The CDR3 runs 14 residues. In DNA, the CDR3 is TGTGCCAGCAGTGGACAGGTTGTAACGGGTGAGCAGTTCTTC. This sequence encodes CASSGQVVTGEQFF.

This chain joins TRBV18 and TRBJ1-2; no definite D call. Deletions cut 3 bases from V and 0 bases from J, with 8 bases between. The CDR3 extends over 14 amino acids. Germline V gene data show CDR1 as KGHSH and CDR2 as LQKENI. The CDR3 DNA is TGTGCCAGCTCACCCGAACAGTCTAACTATGGCTACACCTTC. The encoded protein is CASSPEQSNYGYTF.

The rearrangement links TRBV4-3 to TRBJ2-7; 8 nucleotides agree with TRBD2. V shed 3 bases, J shed 2 bases, and the junction held 6 bases outside the gene matches. Germline V lookup: CDR1 LGHNA, CDR2 YSLEER. This CDR3 comprises 15 residues. The CDR3 DNA follows: TGCGCCAGCAGCCACACAACTAGCGGAACCTACGAGCAGTACTTC. Encoded protein: CASSHTTSGTYEQYF.

The chain combines TRBV18 with TRBJ1-1, with 9 bases aligning to TRBD1. This CDR3 contains 14 residues. Germline V gene sequence: CDR1 KGHSH, CDR2 LQKENI. Trimming removed 5 bases from V and 3 bases from J; junction bases left unmatched: 4. CDR3 residues: CASSVGQGYTEAFF. The DNA for the CDR3 is TGTGCCAGCTCAGTTGGACAGGGGTACACTGAAGCTTTCTTT.

Regarding this clone: At the DNA level, this CDR3 is encoded by other sequences in the same sample as well. The gene calls are TRBV5-4 and TRBJ2-2; a possible D gene is TRBD2 (5 bases). The CDR3 runs to 15 residues. The V and J ends lost 1 base and 1 base respectively, with 8 bases between them. The germline V gene has CDR1 SGHNT and CDR2 YYREEE (reference sequence). CDR3 sequence: CASSLSGLNTGELFF. The DNA for the CDR3 is TGTGCCAGCAGCTTGTCCGGACTGAACACCGGGGAGCTGTTTTTT. Full variable domain (remainder filled in from reference TRBV5-4 and TRBJ2-2): ETGVTQSPTHLIKTRGQQVTLRCSSQSGHNTVSWYQQALGQGPQFIFQYYREEENGRGNFPPRFSGLQFPNYSSELNVNALELDDSALYLCASSLSGLNTGELFFGEGSRLTVL.

This clone was found a few times. This CDR3 is also generated by other DNA sequences in the sample. In DNA, the CDR3 is TGTGCCAGCAGTCGGGGGGGAGGTTCCTACAATGAGCAGTTCTTC. Its translation: CASSRGGGSYNEQFF. This chain joins TRBV6-5 and TRBJ2-1; 8 bases line up with TRBD2. The ends lost 5 bases at V and 1 base at J; junction bases unmatched: 4. CDR1 is MNHEY, CDR2 SVGAGI, per germline. This CDR3 comprises 15 residues.